The present TCR beta chain was sequenced within a study of blood T cell repertoires in COVID-19. Study at large: The cDNA or gDNA used as material had been derived from T cells, B-cell-depleted T cells, or PBMCs.

Per the original methods: Amplified reference gene primers provided the basis for estimating nucleated cell counts. The data were produced by immunoSEQ multiplex PCR, yet TCRdb's version contains in-frame clones alone and is incomplete. D and trimming were read from the DNA, whereas the V and J calls and clone size are those reported in that table. The repertoire has over 250,000 clones, approximately 86% of them found once; the top ten carry roughly 14%. This clone has a single count. The germline V gene encodes CDR1 LNHNV and CDR2 YYDKDF (reference sequence). This CDR3 has 13 residues. V was clipped by 4 bases and J by 6 bases, with 10 bases between them.

The receptor was derived from a woman aged 65 to 85 with COVID-19, enrolled during active disease. The sample was peripheral blood. The chain links TRBV15 to TRBJ1-5; weak D call: TRBD1 (5 bases). The CDR3: CATSNWGGQPQHF. The DNA for the CDR3 is TGTGCCACCAGCAACTGGGGGGGTCAGCCCCAGCATTTT.